A single sample gave rise to the 22 T cell receptor beta chains below, sequenced in a study of blood T cell repertoires in COVID-19. This table comes from immunoSEQ multiplex PCR, and its TCRdb copy is limited to in-frame clones, with some not included. The sample carries approximately 440,000 clones, around 87% recorded once. The sample was PBMCs or T cells enriched from blood (not recorded which). These receptor sequences come from a woman aged 18-30 years who had recovered from COVID-19.

The gene calls are TRBV12-3 or TRBV12-4 and TRBJ1-5; tentative D call: TRBD1 (5 bases). The length of the CDR3 is 13 residues. V was trimmed by 8 bases and J by 4 bases, leaving 12 bases between them. The CDR3 loop is CASRTGVNQPQHF. CDR3 DNA: TGTGCCAGCCGAACGGGGGTTAATCAGCCCCAGCATTTT.

This clone was seen a handful of times. Other DNA sequences of this sample code for an identical CDR3. V usage is TRBV30 and J usage is TRBJ1-5, with D uncertain. Germline loops: CDR1 GTSNPN, CDR2 SVGIG (reference sequence). V was cut by 0 bases and J by 5 bases, with 8 bases left in between. The CDR3 totals 13 residues. The CDR3 nucleotides read TGTGCCTGGAGTGTACGGGGAGATCAGCCCCAGCATTTT. Translating gives CAWSVRGDQPQHF.

The V call is TRBV10-1, the J call TRBJ1-2; perhaps TRBD1 as D (5 bases). This CDR3 has 13 amino acids. V lost 3 bases and J lost 8, with 13 bases in between. In germline, CDR1 is WNHNN, CDR2 SYGVQD (reference sequence). The CDR3, as DNA: TGCGCCAGCAGTGATGGGGAGGGGAGAGGCTACACCTTC. This translates into CASSDGEGRGYTF.

The V and J genes are TRBV3-1 (or the pseudogene TRBV3-2) and TRBJ2-3; D may be TRBD1 (6 bases). The CDR3 has 16 amino acids. The germline gives CDR1 LGHDT, CDR2 YNNKEL (reference sequence). Deletions cut 0 bases from V and 3 bases from J, with 13 bases between. The DNA of the CDR3 is TGTGCCAGCAGCCAAGATAATCCGGGGACAACAGATACGCAGTATTTT. It encodes CASSQDNPGTTDTQYF.

The rearrangement links TRBV28 to TRBJ1-3; 7 bases agree with TRBD1. This CDR3 region has 18 residues. The V and J ends lost 6 bases and 2 bases, in that order; junction bases with no gene match: 16. CDR1 and CDR2 from the germline V gene are MDHEN and SYDVKM. The CDR3 coding sequence is TGTGCCAGCAGCAGAGAAGGGGGCTATCTCCATACTGGAAACACCATATATTTT. Amino acids: CASSREGGYLHTGNTIYF.

The chain employs TRBV5-6 and TRBJ2-7; TRBD1 aligns across 9 bases. Germline V gene sequence: CDR1 SGHDT, CDR2 YYEEEE. CDR3 length: 16 amino acids. V lost 2 bases, J lost 4 bases, and 10 bases stayed unmatched. The CDR3 DNA reads as TGTGCCAGCAGCTTCTTGCTGAGGACAGGGGCTTACGAGCAGTACTTC. This translates into CASSFLLRTGAYEQYF.

This chain joins TRBV18 and TRBJ1-1; D may be TRBD1 (6 bases). The germline gives CDR1 KGHSH, CDR2 LQKENI. V lost 3 bases and J 3 bases, leaving 20 bases between the germline ends. This CDR3 has 17 residues. The CDR3 loop reads CASSPWDTPVQDTEAFF. The DNA for the CDR3 is TGTGCCAGCTCACCCTGGGACACCCCGGTCCAAGACACTGAAGCTTTCTTT. Using reference TRBV18 and TRBJ1-1 for the parts outside the CDR3, the full variable domain is NAGVMQNPRHLVRRRGQEARLRCSPMKGHSHVYWYRQLPEEGLKFMVYLQKENIIDESGMPKERFSAEFPKEGPSILRIQQVVRGDSAAYFCASSPWDTPVQDTEAFFGQGTRLTVV.

This sequence joins TRBV6-5 and TRBJ2-7; TRBD2 might be the D (7 bases). This CDR3 spans 15 amino acids. The germline CDR1 and CDR2 sequences are MNHEY and SVGAGI. The V gene lost 0 bases and the J gene lost 2 bases, with 11 bases spanning the gap. CDR3 loop: CASSYSGGATYEQYF. In nucleotides, the CDR3 is TGTGCCAGCAGTTACTCTGGGGGGGCCACCTACGAGCAGTACTTC.

CDR3 coding DNA: TGTGCCACCCTCTCCTGGGCGGGGAGAGAGACCCAGTACTTC. It yields the protein CATLSWAGRETQYF. V is TRBV24-1 and J is TRBJ2-5, with D possibly matching TRBD2 (6 bases). Germline V gene sequence: CDR1 KGHDR, CDR2 SFDVKD. The CDR3 runs to 14 residues. V shed 9 bases and J shed 4 bases, with 17 bases lying between them.

The chain joins TRBV13 to TRBJ1-1; tentative D call: TRBD1 (5 bases). Germline lookup yields CDR1 PRHDT and CDR2 FYEKMQ (reference sequence). V lost 5 bases and J 6 bases, leaving 10 bases between the germline ends. This CDR3 has 12 residues. CDR3 sequence reads: CASSPGEPEAFF. The CDR3 DNA follows: TGTGCCAGCAGCCCGGGGGAGCCTGAAGCTTTCTTT.

The chain links TRBV30 to TRBJ1-4, with TRBD1 identical over 12 bases. V was clipped by 0 bases and J by 3 bases; unmatched bases: 14. This CDR3 has 20 amino acids. CDR1 GTSNPN and CDR2 SVGIG come from the germline V gene (reference sequence). CDR3 residues: CAWSVPAGQGARAANEKLFF. The CDR3, as DNA: TGTGCCTGGAGTGTACCAGCGGGACAGGGGGCGAGGGCGGCTAATGAAAAACTGTTTTTT.

This clone has only a few counts. The V and J genes are TRBV18 and TRBJ1-1; TRBD1 aligns across 9 bases. The V gene's germline CDR1 is KGHSH and CDR2 LQKENI. J was trimmed by 5 bases and V by 6 bases; bases with no gene match: 13. The CDR3 totals 16 residues. The CDR3 here is CASSPYSPGTGTEAFF. CDR3 nucleotides: TGTGCCAGCTCTCCTTATAGTCCCGGGACAGGGACTGAAGCTTTCTTT.

The V gene is TRBV7-6, the J gene TRBJ2-4; possibly TRBD1 for D (6 bases). CDR3 size: 15 residues. Trimming left V 5 bases short and J 2 bases short, with 13 bases between. Germline V lookup: CDR1 SGHVS, CDR2 FNYEAQ. CDR3: CASSPTTGTKNIQYF. The CDR3 coding sequence is TGTGCCAGCAGCCCGACTACAGGGACCAAAAACATTCAGTACTTC.

This clone occurred once. The CDR3 protein is CASSPPARGVAEAFF. Here the CDR3 DNA reads TGTGCCAGCTCACCTCCCGCCAGGGGAGTCGCTGAAGCTTTCTTT. The gene calls are TRBV18 and TRBJ1-1; a weak D match, TRBD1 (6 bases). This CDR3 is 15 amino acids long. Germline V CDR1 and CDR2: KGHSH, LQKENI. Deletions cut 3 bases from V and 6 bases from J, with 17 bases between.

This chain links TRBV24-1 with TRBJ1-5; D possibly corresponds to TRBD1 (5 bases). Germline V CDR1 and CDR2: KGHDR, SFDVKD. This CDR3 comprises 16 residues. Deletions cut 3 bases from V and 2 bases from J, with 13 bases between. Written as DNA, the CDR3 is TGTGCCACCAGTGATGGGGCCCTGGTAGGCAATCAGCCCCAGCATTTT. The encoded protein is CATSDGALVGNQPQHF.

The V gene is TRBV5-1, the J gene TRBJ1-6; 7 bases agree with TRBD1. The CDR3 has 15 residues. The germline gives CDR1 SGHRS, CDR2 YFSETQ. V lost 4 bases, J lost 7 bases, and 8 bases stayed unmatched. As DNA, the CDR3 is TGCGCCAGCAGCCCCCTGGGACAGTGGAATTCACCCCTCCACTTT. It yields the protein CASSPLGQWNSPLHF.

This rearrangement joins TRBV2 to TRBJ1-1; 8 bases align to TRBD1. CDR1 is SNHLY, CDR2 FYNNEI, per germline. Trimming took 6 bases from V and 5 from J; bases not matched to a gene: 11. The CDR3 is 15 amino acids. The CDR3 sequence: CASRPGTGGGTEAFF. The CDR3 DNA follows: TGTGCCAGCAGGCCTGGTACAGGGGGAGGTACTGAAGCTTTCTTT.

V gene TRBV7-9 combines with J gene TRBJ2-1; perhaps TRBD1 as D (6 bases). Germline V gives CDR1 SEHNR, CDR2 FQNEAQ (reference sequence). Trimming took off 5 bases at V and 4 bases at J, with 9 bases between the two ends. This CDR3 has 13 amino acids. The CDR3 reads CASSPTGYNEQFF. The CDR3 DNA reads as TGTGCCAGCAGCCCTACAGGGTACAATGAGCAGTTCTTC. The complete variable domain, with remaining parts taken from reference TRBV7-9 and TRBJ2-1, reads DTGVSQNPRHKITKRGQNVTFRCDPISEHNRLYWYRQTLGQGPEFLTYFQNEAQLEKSRLLSDRFSAERPKGSFSTLEIQRTEQGDSAMYLCASSPTGYNEQFFGPGTRLTVL.

Only a few counts were recorded for this clone. The rearrangement links TRBV11-2 to TRBJ1-6, with D possibly matching TRBD1 (6 bases). The CDR3 length is 14 residues. Trimming stripped 4 bases from V and 5 bases from J, with 9 bases between. The germline CDR1 and CDR2 sequences are SGHAT and FQNNGV. Here the CDR3 reads CASSSGQHNSPLHF. As DNA, the CDR3 is TGTGCCAGCAGCTCAGGACAGCATAATTCACCCCTCCACTTT.

CDR3 nucleotides: TGTGCCTGGAGTGTACTAGCGAACACTGAAGCTTTCTTT. It encodes CAWSVLANTEAFF. The rearrangement uses TRBV30 and TRBJ1-1, with no clear D. This CDR3 is built from 13 residues. Trimming stripped 0 bases from V and 1 base from J, with 6 bases between. The V gene's germline CDR1 is GTSNPN and CDR2 SVGIG (reference sequence).

The chain is built from TRBV6-6 and TRBJ1-5, with D uncertain. The CDR3 contains 14 residues. Looked up from germline, CDR1 is MNHNY and CDR2 is SVGAGI (reference sequence). V was pared by 4 bases and J by 0 bases, with 7 bases between. The CDR3: CASSSIGSNQPQHF. The CDR3 DNA reads as TGTGCCAGCAGTTCAATCGGTAGCAATCAGCCCCAGCATTTT.

This clone appeared once. CDR3 sequence: CASSLDGGSGEAFF. The CDR3 DNA follows: TGCGCCAGCAGCTTGGATGGTGGCTCCGGGGAAGCTTTCTTT. The chain recombines TRBV5-1 with TRBJ1-1; no definite D call. Trimming pared 0 bases from V and 8 bases from J, leaving 14 bases between. Germline CDR1 reads SGHRS; CDR2 reads YFSETQ. CDR3 length: 14 amino acids.